This T cell receptor beta chain was captured by sequencing in a study of CD8 T cells in Susac syndrome. Germline lookup yields CDR1 MDHEN and CDR2 SYDVKM. The CDR3 runs to 15 residues. With 4 bases removed from V and 5 bases from J, the gap between germline ends came to 17 bases. This clonotype was recorded only once. Its matching antigen is unknown. CD8+ and CD4+ T cells taken from blood had their TCR beta sequenced. Notes on the study in general: TCR sequencing and HLA analysis covered a relatively small number of individuals.

The RNA, about 0.45 to 1 ug, was put through reverse transcription using random hexamers. Amplification of the TCR beta CDR3 was carried out by immunoSEQ multiplex PCR, which spanned a total of 54 Vbeta and 13 Jbeta segments. Using its own MiXCR run on the immunoSEQ multiplex PCR reads, TCRdb lists one record per CDR3 protein. The sample holds around 130,000 distinct CDR3 sequences, under 95% seen once. The origin of this receptor is a human donor with multiple sclerosis. The specimen was CD8+ T cells from PBMCs. This chain links TRBV28 with TRBJ1-2; D is ambiguous. CDR3 amino acids: CASSSENPELYGYTF. The CDR3 coding sequence is TGTGCCAGCAGTTCAGAAAACCCCGAATTATATGGCTACACCTTC.